What follows is one T cell receptor (beta chain) and its context. The data stem from a study of blood T cell repertoires in COVID-19. Overall study: T cells, B-cell-depleted T cells, or PBMCs provided the cDNA or gDNA that served as material.

Here immunoSEQ multiplex PCR was the method, and the copy in TCRdb shows in-frame clones only, minus some. The sample contains about 200,000 clones, 88% of which appear only once. The CDR3 runs to 14 residues. V lost 8 bases and J lost 6, with 20 bases in between. Germline assignment: CDR1 MNHEY and CDR2 SVGAGI. The sequence was obtained from a young man with active or convalescent COVID-19. The sample taken for sequencing was peripheral blood. The V gene is TRBV6-5, the J gene TRBJ2-7; weak D call: TRBD1 (6 bases). CDR3 amino acids: CASPSTGSVSEQYF. DNA of the CDR3: TGTGCCAGCCCAAGCACAGGGTCGGTAAGCGAGCAGTACTTC.